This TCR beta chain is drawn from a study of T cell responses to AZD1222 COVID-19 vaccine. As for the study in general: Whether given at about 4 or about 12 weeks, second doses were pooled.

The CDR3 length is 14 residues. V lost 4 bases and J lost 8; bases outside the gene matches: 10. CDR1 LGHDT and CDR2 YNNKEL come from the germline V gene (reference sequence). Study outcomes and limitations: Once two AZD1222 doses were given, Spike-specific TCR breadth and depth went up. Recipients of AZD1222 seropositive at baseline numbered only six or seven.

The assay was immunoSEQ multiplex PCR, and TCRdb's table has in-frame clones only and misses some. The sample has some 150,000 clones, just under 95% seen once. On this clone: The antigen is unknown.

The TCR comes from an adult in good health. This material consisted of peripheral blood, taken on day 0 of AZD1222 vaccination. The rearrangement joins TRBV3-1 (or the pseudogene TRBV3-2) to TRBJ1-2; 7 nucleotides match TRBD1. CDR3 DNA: TGTGCCAGCAGCCCCCAGACAGGGCGTAAGGGCTACACCTTC. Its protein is CASSPQTGRKGYTF.